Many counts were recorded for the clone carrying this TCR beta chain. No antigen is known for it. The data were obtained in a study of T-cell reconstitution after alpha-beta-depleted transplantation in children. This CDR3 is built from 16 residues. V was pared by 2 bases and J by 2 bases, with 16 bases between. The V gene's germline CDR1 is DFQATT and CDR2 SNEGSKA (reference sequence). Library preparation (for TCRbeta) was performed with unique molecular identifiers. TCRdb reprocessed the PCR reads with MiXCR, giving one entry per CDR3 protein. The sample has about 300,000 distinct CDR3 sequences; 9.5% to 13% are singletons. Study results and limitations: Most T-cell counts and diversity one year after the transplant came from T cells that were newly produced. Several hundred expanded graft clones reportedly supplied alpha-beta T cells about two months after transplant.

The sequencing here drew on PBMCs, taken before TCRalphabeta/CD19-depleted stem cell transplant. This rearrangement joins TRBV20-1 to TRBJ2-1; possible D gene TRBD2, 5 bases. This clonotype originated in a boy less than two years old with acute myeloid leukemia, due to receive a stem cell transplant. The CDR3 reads CSARHLRVDPYNEQFF. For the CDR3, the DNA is TGCAGTGCTAGACATTTGCGGGTTGACCCCTACAATGAGCAGTTCTTC.